A single sample is the source of the 24 T cell receptor beta chains below, sequenced in a study of blood T cell repertoires in COVID-19. Some clones are missing from TCRdb's copy, which holds only in-frame ones; the method was immunoSEQ multiplex PCR. The table has about 190,000 clones, 75% to 90% seen once. Sequencing used peripheral blood. These receptors were obtained from a woman aged 40 to 49 with acute or convalescent COVID-19.

V and J are TRBV3-1 (or the pseudogene TRBV3-2) and TRBJ2-7; a possible D gene is TRBD1 (6 bases). This CDR3 region has 17 residues. V was shortened by 0 bases and J by 0 bases, with 15 bases between the two germline ends. From germline, CDR1 is LGHDT and CDR2 YNNKEL (reference sequence). The CDR3 loop reads CASSQDLWGTLSYEQYF. The CDR3 DNA reads as TGTGCCAGCAGCCAAGATCTGTGGGGGACACTCTCCTACGAGCAGTACTTC.

The gene calls are TRBV9 and TRBJ1-3; 8 positions match TRBD1. The germline V gene encodes CDR1 SGDLS and CDR2 YYNGEE. The ends lost 4 bases at V and 2 bases at J; junction bases unmatched: 5. The CDR3 is 15 residues long. The CDR3 is CASSSQTGAGNTIYF. The CDR3 bases are TGTGCCAGCAGCTCTCAGACAGGGGCTGGAAACACCATATATTTT. The whole variable domain, filled in from reference TRBV9 and TRBJ1-3, reads DSGVTQTPKHLITATGQRVTLRCSPRSGDLSVYWYQQSLDQGLQFLIQYYNGEERAKGNILERFSAQQFPDLHSELNLSSLELGDSALYFCASSSQTGAGNTIYFGEGSWLTVV.

The rearrangement uses TRBV24-1 and TRBJ2-1; TRBD1 agrees at 7 bases. J gave up 0 bases and V 3 bases, and 7 bases lay outside the gene matches. The germline V gene has CDR1 KGHDR and CDR2 SFDVKD. The CDR3 totals 17 residues. The CDR3 DNA reads TGTGCCACCAGTGATCCCCAACAGGGGAGCTCCTACAATGAGCAGTTCTTC. Its protein is CATSDPQQGSSYNEQFF.

Only a few counts were recorded for this clone. CDR3 sequence: CASRGDRENSPLHF. The DNA of the CDR3 is TGCGCCAGCAGGGGGGACAGGGAAAATTCACCCCTCCACTTT. The chain is built from TRBV10-2 and TRBJ1-6; 9 bases align to TRBD1. The trim removed 6 bases at V and 7 bases at J, leaving 4 bases unmatched. Germline CDR1 is WSHSY and CDR2 is SAAADI. The length of the CDR3 is 14 residues.

This rearrangement joins TRBV7-8 to TRBJ2-6, with a possible D match to TRBD1 (5 bases). V shed 0 bases and J shed 2 bases, with 11 bases lying between them. Germline V gene sequence: CDR1 SGHVS, CDR2 FQNEAQ. The CDR3 runs to 17 residues. CDR3 DNA: TGTGCCAGCAGCTTAGCCAGGGTACCCACTGGGGCCAACGTCCTGACTTTC. Its translation is CASSLARVPTGANVLTF.

This chain connects TRBV7-9 to TRBJ2-3, with 8 bases fitting TRBD1. This CDR3 is built from 13 residues. Per germline, CDR1 SEHNR and CDR2 FQNEAQ (reference sequence). Germline trimming cut 5 bases from V and 6 bases from J; bases unmatched to any gene: 4. The DNA of the CDR3 is TGTGCCAGCAGCCCGGGACAGGAGGATACGCAGTATTTT. This translates into CASSPGQEDTQYF.

J is TRBJ2-5 and V is TRBV5-1, with D possibly being TRBD1 (6 bases). The CDR3 is 14 amino acids. Germline-derived CDR1 and CDR2 are SGHRS and YFSETQ. The germline V and J ends were trimmed by 5 bases and 2 bases, with 13 bases remaining between them. CDR3 in DNA: TGCGCCAGCAGTTCCGGACAGATTCAAGAGACCCAGTACTTC. Encoded protein: CASSSGQIQETQYF.

The chain recombines TRBV5-5 with TRBJ2-1; 8 bases are a match to TRBD2. The V and J ends lost 2 bases and 7 bases, in that order; junction bases with no gene match: 8. There are 15 residues in the CDR3. The germline V gene has CDR1 SGHKS and CDR2 YYEKEE (reference sequence). The CDR3, as DNA: TGTGCCAGCAGCTTCTACCCGGGAGGGTCTAATGAGCAGTTCTTC. Encoded protein: CASSFYPGGSNEQFF.

The CDR3 bases are TGTGCCTGGAGTAGAACGGGGGGGCCAGATACGCAGTATTTT. This sequence encodes CAWSRTGGPDTQYF. The chain employs TRBV30 and TRBJ2-3; 8 nucleotides align to TRBD2. V shed 2 bases and J 4 bases; nucleotides not matched to a gene: 5. CDR3 length equals 14 residues. In germline, CDR1 is GTSNPN, CDR2 SVGIG (reference sequence).

The chain has TRBV5-6 and TRBJ1-2, with D possibly being TRBD1 (5 bases). The CDR3 consists of 14 residues. CDR1 and CDR2 from the germline V gene are SGHDT and YYEEEE. V was shortened by 6 bases and J by 3 bases, with 15 bases between the two germline ends. Here the CDR3 reads CASNKIRVDYGYTF. The DNA for the CDR3 is TGTGCCAGCAACAAAATCAGGGTAGACTATGGCTACACCTTC.

This clone was detected a few times. The genes are TRBV7-2 and TRBJ2-3; D not resolved. The V and J ends lost 5 bases and 2 bases respectively, with 11 bases between them. The CDR3 is made up of 14 amino acids. Germline V gene data show CDR1 as SGHTA and CDR2 as FQGNSA. In DNA form, the CDR3 reads TGTGCCAGCAGCCCAAACTACCTCACAGATACGCAGTATTTT. It is translated as CASSPNYLTDTQYF. The full variable domain, with the rest looked up from reference TRBV7-2 and TRBJ2-3, is GAGVSQSPSNKVTEKGKDVELRCDPISGHTALYWYRQSLGQGLEFLIYFQGNSAPDKSGLPSDRFSAERTGGSVSTLTIQRTQQEDSAVYLCASSPNYLTDTQYFGPGTRLTVL.

The chain joins TRBV10-3 to TRBJ1-5; D perhaps matches TRBD1 (5 bases). Trimming left V 10 bases short and J 3 bases short, with 16 bases between. The V gene's germline CDR1 is ENHRY and CDR2 SYGVKD. This CDR3 has 14 residues. The CDR3 loop reads CATGPGGVNQPQHF. The CDR3 DNA sequence: TGTGCCACCGGGCCCGGGGGAGTCAATCAGCCCCAGCATTTT.

The V call is TRBV7-3, the J call TRBJ1-6; no clear D gene. Per the germline V gene, CDR1 is SGHTA and CDR2 is FQGTGA. Deletions cut 8 bases from V and 5 bases from J, with 16 bases between. This CDR3 spans 15 amino acids. The CDR3: CASRKSTPDNSPLHF. The CDR3 DNA reads as TGTGCCAGCCGAAAATCCACCCCGGATAATTCACCCCTCCACTTT.

The V gene is TRBV7-2, the J gene TRBJ2-2; 9 bases map to TRBD2. This CDR3 has 16 residues. The junction had 6 bases not matched to a gene; V was cut back by 3 bases and J by 4 bases. Germline-derived CDR1 and CDR2 are SGHTA and FQGNSA. CDR3 bases: TGTGCCAGCAGCTTTGGCGGGGGGGCGGGCACCGGGGAGCTGTTTTTT. This gives the protein CASSFGGGAGTGELFF.

The J gene is TRBJ2-1, the V gene TRBV9; 8 nucleotides match TRBD2. Germline lookup yields CDR1 SGDLS and CDR2 YYNGEE. The V segment lost 0 bases and the J segment 5 bases; nucleotides outside the gene matches: 7. This CDR3 is built from 16 residues. Here the CDR3 reads CASSVAVTSAHNEQFF. CDR3 sequence (DNA): TGTGCCAGCAGCGTAGCTGTGACTAGCGCGCACAATGAGCAGTTCTTC.

The chain joins TRBV6-2 or TRBV6-3 to TRBJ2-2; 7 nucleotides align to TRBD1. The CDR3 sequence is 16 residues long. J gave up 6 bases and V 2 bases, and 9 bases lay outside the gene matches. Germline CDR1 and CDR2: MNHEY and SVGEGT. This CDR3 is CASSYRRGLMSGELFF. The DNA for the CDR3 is TGTGCCAGCAGTTACCGAAGGGGGCTAATGTCCGGGGAGCTGTTTTTT.

The V and J genes are TRBV4-2 and TRBJ1-4; 9 bases are a match to TRBD1. V shed 4 bases and J 7 bases; nucleotides not matched to a gene: 7. The CDR3 loop spans 15 amino acids. CDR1 is LGHNA, CDR2 YNFKEQ, per germline. CDR3 residues: CASSRLRDRVEKLFF. DNA of the CDR3: TGTGCCAGCAGCCGACTCCGGGACAGGGTTGAAAAACTGTTTTTT.

The rearrangement uses TRBV9 and TRBJ2-2, with TRBD2 matching 8 bases. This CDR3 has 18 amino acids. Germline CDR1 reads SGDLS; CDR2 reads YYNGEE. Losses at the gene ends were 3 bases for V and 6 bases for J; bases not matched to a gene: 16. The CDR3 loop is CASSAGRGGGRIAGELFF. The CDR3 DNA reads as TGTGCCAGCAGCGCAGGGAGAGGCGGGGGGCGCATCGCCGGGGAGCTGTTTTTT.

The chain joins TRBV28 to TRBJ2-2; 7 nucleotides match TRBD1. Looked up from germline, CDR1 is MDHEN and CDR2 is SYDVKM. The CDR3 has 16 residues. The V and J ends lost 1 base and 3 bases, in that order; junction bases with no gene match: 5. The CDR3 DNA follows: TGTGCCAGCAGTTTATTTTCAACAGGGGACACCGGGGAGCTGTTTTTT. Its protein product is CASSLFSTGDTGELFF.

The rearrangement links TRBV20-1 to TRBJ2-1, with unresolved D. Germline values: CDR1 DFQATT, CDR2 SNEGSKA (reference sequence). V was pared by 3 bases and J by 0 bases, with 12 bases between. The CDR3 runs to 15 residues. In DNA form, the CDR3 reads TGCAGTGCTAGTATTATCCTACGCTCCTACAATGAGCAGTTCTTC. Its protein product is CSASIILRSYNEQFF.

The chain recombines TRBV12-5 with TRBJ1-6, with D maybe TRBD1 (5 bases). CDR1 is LGHNT and CDR2 is FRNRAP in the germline V gene. There are 17 residues in the CDR3. The V gene lost 5 bases and the J gene lost 5 bases, with 19 bases spanning the gap. CDR3 DNA sequence: TGTGCTAGTGGTCACCCCCCGACAGAGGCTAATAATTCACCCCTCCACTTT. It translates to CASGHPPTEANNSPLHF.

In DNA, the CDR3 is TGCGCCAGCAGCTTCAGACAGGGAGGTTACAATGAGCAGTTCTTC. This codes for CASSFRQGGYNEQFF. This chain uses TRBV5-1 with TRBJ2-1, with D perhaps matching TRBD1 (7 bases). Germline V gene lookup returns CDR1 SGHRS and CDR2 YFSETQ. V was pared by 2 bases and J by 4 bases, with 13 bases between. This CDR3 is built from 15 residues.

This clone was detected once. The V call is TRBV7-2, the J call TRBJ1-5; possibly TRBD1 for D (6 bases). Deletions cut 4 bases from V and 8 bases from J, with 12 bases between. The CDR3 totals 13 residues. Germline V gene sequence: CDR1 SGHTA, CDR2 FQGNSA. CDR3 in amino acids: CASSWDRQEPQHF. In DNA, the CDR3 is TGTGCCAGCAGCTGGGACCGACAGGAGCCCCAGCATTTT.

This clone came up a few times. V gene TRBV2 combines with J gene TRBJ1-3; TRBD1 is a possible D gene (6 bases). The CDR3 length is 17 residues. The germline CDR1 and CDR2 sequences are SNHLY and FYNNEI. With 6 bases removed from V and 0 bases from J, the gap between germline ends came to 18 bases. This CDR3 reads CASSALDSQSSGNTIYF. CDR3 bases: TGTGCCAGCAGCGCCTTGGACAGCCAGAGCTCTGGAAACACCATATATTTT. Variable domain in full (rest from reference TRBV2 and TRBJ1-3): EPEVTQTPSHQVTQMGQEVILRCVPISNHLYFYWYRQILGQKVEFLVSFYNNEISEKSEIFDDQFSVERPDGSNFTLKIRSTKLEDSAMYFCASSALDSQSSGNTIYFGEGSWLTVV.